The rows below give T cell receptor beta chains drawn from one sample of a study of blood T cell repertoires in COVID-19. Only in-frame clones appear in the TCRdb table, and some are missing; sequencing was by immunoSEQ multiplex PCR. The data contain about 140,000 clones, around 79% of them singletons. The specimen was PBMCs or T cells enriched from blood (not recorded which). These receptors originate from a woman aged 45-65 years who had recovered from COVID-19. Both conserved end residues are part of each CDR3. A D gene is named only where the DNA matches it firmly. Some rows have no size entry. The others give once, few or many, or a class for an expanded clone.

d_gene	abundance	j_gene	v_gene	CDR3nt	CDR3aa
-	-	TRBJ2-5	TRBV6-5	TGTGCCAGTAAACGACTTGGCGGGCAAGAGACCCAGTACTTC	CASKRLGGQETQYF
TRBD1	-	TRBJ2-7	TRBV6-5	TGTGCCAGCAGTTACGGGGACAGGGGTTACGAGCAGTACTTC	CASSYGDRGYEQYF
TRBD1	-	TRBJ1-5	TRBV9	TGTGCCAGCAGCCCCGAACAGGGGGATCAGCCCCAGCATTTT	CASSPEQGDQPQHF
TRBD1	-	TRBJ1-5	TRBV5-1	TGCGCCAGCAGCTTGGAAACAGGGGATCAGCCCCAGCATTTT	CASSLETGDQPQHF
-	-	TRBJ1-6	TRBV5-6	TGTGCCAGCAGCATACCAGGGCAAAGAGCTTCACCCCTCCACTTT	CASSIPGQRASPLHF
-	-	TRBJ1-6	TRBV30	TGTGCCTGGAACCAGGGGCATAATTCACCCCTCCACTTT	CAWNQGHNSPLHF
-	-	TRBJ2-6	TRBV7-2	TGTGCCAGCAGCTTATCTTTCCTGGGGGCCAACGTCCTGACTTTC	CASSLSFLGANVLTF
-	-	TRBJ2-7	TRBV28	TGTGCCAGCAGTACCGGGACACGACCCTACGAGCAGTACTTC	CASSTGTRPYEQYF
-	few	TRBJ2-3	TRBV7-3	TGTGCCAGCAGCGAAAGAGGCGGGGGCACAGATACGCAGTATTTT	CASSERGGGTDTQYF
-	-	TRBJ2-7	TRBV25-1	TGTGCCAGCAGTGTCTATCCCCTAACCCATCTTTTCCACGAGCAGTACTTC	CASSVYPLTHLFHEQYF
-	once	TRBJ1-6	TRBV5-1	TGCGCCAGCAGCTTGGCCGGGCAGGGGAGCTATAATTCACCCCTCCACTTT	CASSLAGQGSYNSPLHF
TRBD1	-	TRBJ1-2	TRBV13	TGTGCCAGCAGCTTAGGCCAGGGGGAACCTAACTATGGCTACACCTTC	CASSLGQGEPNYGYTF
-	-	TRBJ2-7	TRBV10-2	TGCGCCAGCAGTGAGTCGCCTAGCCCTATCGAGCAGTACTTC	CASSESPSPIEQYF
TRBD1	-	TRBJ2-1	TRBV11-2	TGTGCCAGCAGCTTGGACAGGCCGGTCAATGAGCAGTTCTTC	CASSLDRPVNEQFF
-	-	TRBJ1-4	TRBV7-9	TGTGCCAGCAGCTTAGGCGATGGGACTGGTGGGAATGAAAAACTGTTTTTT	CASSLGDGTGGNEKLFF
-	-	TRBJ2-5	TRBV7-9	TGTGCCAGCAGCTTAGAGGGGGTAGCGGGAGAGACCCAGTACTTC	CASSLEGVAGETQYF
TRBD1	-	TRBJ1-1	TRBV19	TGTGCCAGTAGTTCCGGGACAGGGAGGAACACTGAAGCTTTCTTT	CASSSGTGRNTEAFF
TRBD1	-	TRBJ2-6	TRBV10-2	TGCGCCAGCAGTGATGACAGGGCTGGGGCCAACGTCCTGACTTTC	CASSDDRAGANVLTF
TRBD2	-	TRBJ2-3	TRBV11-2	TGTGCCAGCAGCTTAGCGACTAGCGGGAGAAGGGCAGATACGCAGTATTTT	CASSLATSGRRADTQYF
TRBD2	few	TRBJ2-7	TRBV19	TGTGCCGGGGGTGATGAGACTAGCTATTCCTACGAGCAGTACTTC	CAGGDETSYSYEQYF
-	-	TRBJ2-1	TRBV29-1	TGCAGCGTTGAGGCGGGACCCTACAATGAGCAGTTCTTC	CSVEAGPYNEQFF
TRBD2	-	TRBJ2-1	TRBV20-1	TGCAGTGCTAGTCCGGGCCTACTAGCGGGAGGGCCAGGGGGCAATGAGCAGTTCTTC	CSASPGLLAGGPGGNEQFF
TRBD2	once	TRBJ2-1	TRBV3-1/TRBV3-2	TGTGCCAGCAGCAATGGACTAGCGAACTACAATGAGCAGTTCTTC	CASSNGLANYNEQFF
-	few	TRBJ1-3	TRBV11-2	TGTGCCAGCAGCTTAACCGGAGGAGGAAACACCATATATTTT	CASSLTGGGNTIYF
TRBD1	few	TRBJ1-1	TRBV24-1	TGTGCCACCCCTGGGGACAGGTGTTCCATGAACACTGAAGCTTTCTTT	CATPGDRCSMNTEAFF
-	-	TRBJ2-1	TRBV7-9	TGTGCCAGCAGCTCACGTCCAACTAGTGCTATATACAATGAGCAGTTCTTC	CASSSRPTSAIYNEQFF
-	-	TRBJ1-5	TRBV12-3/TRBV12-4	TGTGCCAGCAGTTATCTTAGCAATCAGCCCCAGCATTTT	CASSYLSNQPQHF
-	once	TRBJ2-7	TRBV27	TGTGCCAGCAGTTTACGGTCAGGGTGGGACGAGCAGTACTTC	CASSLRSGWDEQYF
TRBD1	-	TRBJ1-4	TRBV5-1	TGCGCCAGCAGCTTGGTGCCAGGGGGATCTAATGAAAAACTGTTTTTT	CASSLVPGGSNEKLFF
-	-	TRBJ1-5	TRBV2	TGTGCCAGCAGCGCCCTCGGGGGAGTACAGCCCCAGCATTTT	CASSALGGVQPQHF
TRBD1	few	TRBJ2-3	TRBV3-1/TRBV3-2	TGTGCCAGCAGCCAAGGAAGAGTCCCGGGACAGGTTAGCACAGATACGCAGTATTTT	CASSQGRVPGQVSTDTQYF